Shown below are 4 T cell receptor beta chains from a single sample sequenced in a study of blood T cells in healthy people across ages. PCR was performed a second time for roughly 6 to 12 cycles using a sample-barcoded 5' primer and a J-beta primer mix. Via MiXCR, TCRdb re-called the 5' RACE reads, giving one row per CDR3 protein. This table holds a few hundred thousand distinct CDR3 sequences, about 25% found once. These data were likewise used in another study, on T cells of mothers and their children.

Sequenced input: blood. These receptors all come from a boy aged 2 to 9 in good health.

Remarks on this clonotype: A read error may account for a junction end that differs from germline. The chain combines TRBV5-1 with TRBJ2-7; 9 bases align to TRBD2. The germline CDR1 and CDR2 sequences are SGHRS and YFSETQ. The CDR3 is 14 amino acids. This chain's CDR3 is CARSFSGSSYEQYF. DNA for the CDR3: TGCGCCCGCAGCTTTAGCGGGAGCTCCTACGAGCAGTACTTC.

This clonotype was seen a few times. The chain joins TRBV4-3 to TRBJ1-1; no definite D call. The CDR3 loop spans 16 amino acids. Germline CDR1 LGHNA, CDR2 YSLEER. Trimming pared 4 bases from V and 6 bases from J, leaving 21 bases between. CDR3 residues: CASSRRTYTEGSEAFF. The CDR3 nucleotides are TGCGCCAGCAGCCGGAGAACTTACACGGAAGGGTCTGAAGCTTTCTTT.

The rearrangement uses TRBV20-1 and TRBJ2-7, with D uncertain. CDR3 length equals 12 residues. Germline-derived CDR1 and CDR2 are DFQATT and SNEGSKA (reference sequence). Trimming stripped 2 bases from V and 6 bases from J, with 11 bases between. CDR3 residues: CSARYWASEQYF. The DNA for the CDR3 is TGCAGTGCTAGATATTGGGCCAGCGAGCAGTACTTC.

This clonotype occurred once. The rearrangement joins TRBV7-9 to TRBJ2-1, with a tentative D call TRBD2 (5 bases). V was clipped by 5 bases and J by 7 bases, with 18 bases between them. Germline loops: CDR1 SEHNR, CDR2 FQNEAQ (reference sequence). This CDR3 comprises 15 residues. CDR3 protein: CASSTYRGPQNEQFF. As DNA, the CDR3 is TGTGCCAGCAGCACGTACCGGGGTCCCCAGAATGAGCAGTTCTTC.